These T cell receptor beta chains were read from a single sample in a study of shared clonotypes between healthy human individuals. The assay was immunoSEQ multiplex PCR, and TCRdb's table has in-frame clones only and misses some. The sample consists of 2 million to 2.5 million clones, just over 90% of them appearing once. What was sequenced was naive CD4+ T cells from PBMCs. The receptors originated from a man aged 18 to 29 in good health. Some clones in this sample may be carry-over from other donors' samples. CDR3s include the opening cysteine and the closing phenylalanine or tryptophan. The D gene is left open where the match is weak. Some rows mark clone size as missing; the rest say once, few, many or name a class of expanded clone.

V	size	J	D	CDR3	DNA
TRBV5-1	.	TRBJ2-7	TRBD2	CASSLGLAGFYEQYF	TGCGCCAGCAGCTTGGGGCTAGCGGGATTCTACGAGCAGTACTTC
TRBV9	.	TRBJ2-5	TRBD2	CASSVVPAGGGETQYF	TGTGCCAGCAGCGTAGTCCCAGCGGGAGGGGGCGAGACCCAGTACTTC
TRBV7-2	.	TRBJ2-2	.	CASSLYGRGTGELFF	TGTGCCAGCAGCCTATACGGGAGAGGAACCGGGGAGCTGTTTTTT
TRBV19	.	TRBJ2-7	TRBD1	CASSATGTASYEQYF	TGTGCCAGTAGCGCAACCGGGACAGCTTCCTACGAGCAGTACTTC
TRBV7-9	.	TRBJ2-5	.	CASSHSGQETQYF	TGTGCCAGCAGCCACAGCGGACAAGAGACCCAGTACTTC
TRBV15	.	TRBJ2-2	.	CATSPRRQAGELFF	TGTGCCACCAGTCCTCGGCGCCAGGCCGGGGAGCTGTTTTTT
TRBV19	.	TRBJ2-6	TRBD1	CASTRQGKGSGANVLTF	TGTGCCAGTACCCGACAGGGAAAAGGGTCTGGGGCCAACGTCCTGACTTTC
TRBV6-1	.	TRBJ2-1	.	CASSDKGVGRNEQFF	TGTGCCAGCAGTGATAAGGGCGTGGGGCGCAATGAGCAGTTCTTC
TRBV30	few	TRBJ1-1	TRBD1	CAWSKGAGRGTKATEAFF	TGTGCCTGGAGTAAGGGGGCGGGAAGGGGAACGAAGGCCACTGAAGCTTTCTTT
TRBV7-2	.	TRBJ2-7	TRBD1	CASSWGQGIYEQYF	TGTGCCAGCAGCTGGGGACAGGGGATCTACGAGCAGTACTTC
TRBV29-1	few	TRBJ1-1	TRBD1	CSVCRGLDTEAFF	TGCAGCGTCTGCAGGGGGCTGGACACTGAAGCTTTCTTT
TRBV27	.	TRBJ2-1	.	CASSLWASYNEQFF	TGTGCCAGCAGTTTATGGGCGAGCTACAATGAGCAGTTCTTC
TRBV7-2	.	TRBJ2-5	TRBD1	CASSLRGTGDLAQYF	TGTGCCAGCAGCTTACGGGGGACAGGTGATTTGGCCCAGTACTTC
TRBV2	once	TRBJ1-1	TRBD1	CASSENRGGSVTEAFF	TGTGCCAGCAGTGAAAATAGAGGGGGCTCGGTCACTGAAGCTTTCTTT
TRBV18	few	TRBJ1-1	TRBD1	CASSPRTGVDTEAFF	TGTGCCAGCTCACCAAGGACAGGGGTGGACACTGAAGCTTTCTTT
TRBV10-3	.	TRBJ1-1	TRBD1	CAISESPRGRENPNTEAFF	TGTGCCATCAGTGAGTCCCCCAGGGGGCGAGAAAACCCGAACACTGAAGCTTTCTTT
TRBV4-1	once	TRBJ2-1	.	CASSQGQGNEQFF	TGCGCCAGCAGCCAAGGGCAGGGGAACGAGCAGTTCTTC
TRBV29-1	.	TRBJ2-7	.	CSAGTYGYEQYF	TGCAGCGCCGGGACTTACGGCTACGAGCAGTACTTC
TRBV28	few	TRBJ1-5	.	CASSFRVSQPQHF	TGTGCCAGCAGTTTCAGGGTTTCGCAGCCCCAGCATTTT